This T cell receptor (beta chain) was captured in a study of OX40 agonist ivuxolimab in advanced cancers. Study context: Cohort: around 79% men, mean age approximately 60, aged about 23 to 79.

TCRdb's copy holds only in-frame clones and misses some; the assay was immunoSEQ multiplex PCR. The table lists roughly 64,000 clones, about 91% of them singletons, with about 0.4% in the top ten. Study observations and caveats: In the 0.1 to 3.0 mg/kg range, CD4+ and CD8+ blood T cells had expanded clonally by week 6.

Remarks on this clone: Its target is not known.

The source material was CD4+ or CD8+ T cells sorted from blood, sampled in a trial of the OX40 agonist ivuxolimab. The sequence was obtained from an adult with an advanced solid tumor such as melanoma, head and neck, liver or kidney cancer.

The CDR3 loop reads CASSQRRGYQETQYF. CDR3 coding DNA: TGTGCCAGCAGCCAAAGGCGGGGGTACCAAGAGACCCAGTACTTC. This chain uses TRBV7-2 with TRBJ2-5; 7 nucleotides match TRBD2. With 5 bases clipped from V and 0 bases from J, the junction kept 6 bases outside the gene matches. CDR1 is SGHTA and CDR2 is FQGNSA in the germline V gene. The CDR3 has 15 amino acids.